The present T cell receptor (beta chain) was sequenced within a study of metastatic and nonmetastatic thyroid tumors. For the study at large: Thyroid patients, malignant and benign, had repertoires compared across blood and tumor or nodule tissue.

TCRdb re-called clones from the PCR reads using MiXCR. Of 22,000 or so clones listed, over 9.5% are singletons. Thyroid surgery took place with no prior treatment in any patient. This clone is categorized as medium-sized. CDR3 size: 11 residues. The V gene lost 7 bases and the J gene lost 1 base, with 0 bases spanning the gap. Per germline, CDR1 KGHDR and CDR2 SFDVKD. The sequence came from a female donor with papillary thyroid cancer or a benign thyroid nodule (not recorded which). Some clones in this sample may be carry-over from other donors' samples. The sample consisted of blood. This sequence joins TRBV24-1 and TRBJ2-2; D not certain. In DNA, the CDR3 is TGTGCCACCAGGAACACCGGGGAGCTGTTTTTT. Translated, it gives CATRNTGELFF.